This is a list of T cell receptor beta chains from one sample in a study of shared clonotypes between healthy human individuals. Repertoires were generated with immunoSEQ multiplex PCR, while TCRdb's copy carries only in-frame clones and drops some. The sample has over a million clones; approximately 80% are singletons. Sequencing used memory CD4+ T cells from PBMCs. All receptors come from a man aged 18 to 29 in good health. Some clones in this sample may be carry-over from other donors' samples. Each CDR3 is given with its conserved first and last residue. D genes are given only for firm matches. Rows give clone size only sometimes, using once, few, many, or a class for an expanded clone.

>NA|TRBJ1-1|TRBV9|few|14
TGTGCCAGCAGCGTAGAAGCGGACTACACTGAAGCTTTCTTT
CASSVEADYTEAFF
>TRBD2|TRBJ2-7|TRBV10-3|NA|13
TGTGCCACCGGCGGGAGGGGCGCCTACGAGCAGTACTTC
CATGGRGAYEQYF
>NA|TRBJ2-1|TRBV9|NA|15
TGTGCCAGCAGCGTAGATGGTAGCGGATACAATGAGCAGTTCTTC
CASSVDGSGYNEQFF
>NA|TRBJ2-5|TRBV10-3|NA|12
TGTGCCATCAGTGAGTCGTTGGAGACCCAGTACTTC
CAISESLETQYF
>NA|TRBJ2-5|TRBV18|NA|14
TGTGCCAGCTCACCACGGCAGGCACGGGAGACCCAGTACTTC
CASSPRQARETQYF
>NA|TRBJ2-2|TRBV18|NA|14
TGTGCCAGCTCGCGACAGGTGGCGGCCGGGGAGCTGTTTTTT
CASSRQVAAGELFF
>NA|TRBJ2-7|TRBV28|NA|15
TGTGCCAGCAGTGCGGACGGGACGCTTGGGTACGAGCAGTACTTC
CASSADGTLGYEQYF
>NA|TRBJ2-2|TRBV2|NA|13
TGTGCCAGCACCCGAGTCGGGACCGGGGAGCTGTTTTTT
CASTRVGTGELFF
>TRBD2|TRBJ2-1|TRBV7-9|NA|19
TGTGCCAGCAGCCCAGGACTAGCGGGAGGGTCTCGCTCCTACAATGAGCAGTTCTTC
CASSPGLAGGSRSYNEQFF
>TRBD1|TRBJ1-2|TRBV19|NA|14
TGTGCCAGTAAAACCGACAGGGCGTTCTACGGCTACACCTTC
CASKTDRAFYGYTF
>NA|TRBJ2-7|TRBV6-1|NA|15
TGTGCCAGCAGTGAAAGGGGCGGGTCCACCTACGAGCAGTACTTC
CASSERGGSTYEQYF
>NA|TRBJ1-3|TRBV5-1|NA|14
TGCGCCAGTAATGTAGGGGGCTCTGGAAACACCATATATTTT
CASNVGGSGNTIYF
>NA|TRBJ2-7|TRBV6-6|few|16
TGTGCCAGCAGTTACGGCGGGCGGAGGAGGGTCTACGAGCAGTACTTC
CASSYGGRRRVYEQYF
>NA|TRBJ1-1|TRBV6-1|NA|12
TGTGCCAGCAGTGAATATCGGCAGGAAGCTTTCTTT
CASSEYRQEAFF
>NA|TRBJ2-1|TRBV5-1|NA|15
TGCGCCAGCAGCTTGGAAGCAGGGGTCTACAATGAGCAGTTCTTC
CASSLEAGVYNEQFF
>NA|TRBJ2-3|TRBV19|NA|16
TGTGCCAGTAGTGGGCCCGGGGGGCGGCGACGAGATACGCAGTATTTT
CASSGPGGRRRDTQYF
>TRBD1|TRBJ2-5|TRBV4-1|NA|16
TGCGCCAGCAGCCGAGGTTGGGGGACAGAGCAAGAGACCCAGTACTTC
CASSRGWGTEQETQYF
>NA|TRBJ2-3|TRBV18|many|13
TGTGCCAGCTCACCAGCCTTGACAGATACGCAGTATTTT
CASSPALTDTQYF
>NA|TRBJ2-7|TRBV6-5|NA|11
TGTGCCAGCAGTTATTTGACCGAGCAGTACTTC
CASSYLTEQYF
>NA|TRBJ2-5|TRBV11-2|few|14
TGTGCCAGCAGTCAAGACTGGGCCCAAGAGACCCAGTACTTC
CASSQDWAQETQYF
>TRBD2|TRBJ2-7|TRBV4-1|NA|15
TGCGCCAGCAGCCATCCCAGCGGGGGGGCCTACGAGCAGTACTTC
CASSHPSGGAYEQYF
>NA|TRBJ1-5|TRBV18|NA|18
TGTGCCAGCTCACCACCGAGATTTGAGGGCGGGATCAATCAGCCCCAGCATTTT
CASSPPRFEGGINQPQHF
>TRBD2|TRBJ2-1|TRBV5-1|NA|15
TGCGCCAGCAGCTTCACTAGCGGGACCTACAATGAGCAGTTCTTC
CASSFTSGTYNEQFF
>NA|TRBJ2-4|TRBV7-2|NA|13
TGTGCCAGCAGCTTAGGGGGGGTAAACATTCAGTACTTC
CASSLGGVNIQYF
>TRBD1|TRBJ1-2|TRBV19|NA|14
TGTGCCAGTAGACCTACAGGGGAAGCGGCAGGCGACACCTTC
CASRPTGEAAGDTF
>TRBD1|TRBJ2-6|TRBV7-9|NA|16
TGTGCCAGCAGCACGGGGACAGGGCAAGGGGCCAACGTCCTGACTTTC
CASSTGTGQGANVLTF
>NA|TRBJ1-1|TRBV7-2|NA|14
TGTGCCAGCAGCTTACACGGTGAACAGGGTGAAGCTTTCTTT
CASSLHGEQGEAFF
>NA|TRBJ1-1|TRBV4-2|few|14
TGTGCCAGCAGCCGGCAGGGGTTCAACACTGAAGCTTTCTTT
CASSRQGFNTEAFF
>NA|TRBJ1-5|TRBV28|NA|14
TGTGCCAGCAGCCAAGGGGGGAGCAATCAGCCCCAGCATTTT
CASSQGGSNQPQHF